This T cell receptor (beta chain) appears in the sequencing data of a study of Ad26.COV2.S vaccination and SARS-CoV-2 variants. Treatment reported: 15 to 20 received Ad26.COV2.S at low or high dose, single or two shots; a few received placebo; per-sample allocation not given. Day 63 after the first injection of vaccine or placebo was the sampling time. Sequenced by immunoSEQ multiplex PCR; TCRdb stores in-frame clones only, minus some. The repertoire holds around 380,000 clones, with approximately 91% as singletons. The CDR3 is 13 residues long. V was clipped by 7 bases and J by 6 bases, with 15 bases between them. CDR1 and CDR2 (germline): MNHEY, SVGAGI.

The source of this sequence is a person aged 18-60 years who received the Ad26.COV2.S COVID-19 vaccine or a placebo. V and J are TRBV6-5 and TRBJ1-2, with D possibly TRBD1 on 6 matching bases. The sequencing used peripheral blood, collected in a trial of Ad26.COV2.S vaccine versus placebo. The CDR3 region has the DNA TGTGCCAGCAAAGCCCCAGGGGTGAATGGCTACACCTTC. Translated: CASKAPGVNGYTF.